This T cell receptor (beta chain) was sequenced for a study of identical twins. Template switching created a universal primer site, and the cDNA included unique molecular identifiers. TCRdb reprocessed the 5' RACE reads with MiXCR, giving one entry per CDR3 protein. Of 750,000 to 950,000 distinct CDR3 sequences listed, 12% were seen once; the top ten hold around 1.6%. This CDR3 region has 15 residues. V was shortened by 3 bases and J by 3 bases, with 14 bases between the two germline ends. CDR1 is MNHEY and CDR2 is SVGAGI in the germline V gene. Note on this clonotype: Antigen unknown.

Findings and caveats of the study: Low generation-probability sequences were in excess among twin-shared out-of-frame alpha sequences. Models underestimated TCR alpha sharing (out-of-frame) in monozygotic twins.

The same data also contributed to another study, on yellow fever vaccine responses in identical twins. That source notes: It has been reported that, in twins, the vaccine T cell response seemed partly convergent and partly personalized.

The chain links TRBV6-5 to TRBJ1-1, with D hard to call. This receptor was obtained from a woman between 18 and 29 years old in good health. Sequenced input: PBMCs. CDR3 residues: CASSYPGVGDTEAFF. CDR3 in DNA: TGTGCCAGCAGTTATCCAGGCGTCGGAGACACTGAAGCTTTCTTT.